This entry lists 6 T cell receptor beta chains sequenced from one sample in a study of monozygotic twins with inflammatory bowel disease. TCRdb re-called the 5' RACE reads, yielding one record per CDR3 amino acid sequence without DNA. The sample data list around 450,000 distinct CDR3 sequences. The specimen sequenced was blood. The receptors were sampled from a human donor with ulcerative colitis or Crohn's disease, or a healthy co-twin of an affected twin (not recorded which).

The gene calls are TRBV2 and TRBJ1-1; the TRBD1 assignment by TCRdb is unverifiable without DNA. The V gene's germline CDR1 is SNHLY and CDR2 FYNNEI. The CDR3 covers 15 residues. Here the CDR3 reads CASSKGGTGTTEAFF.

V gene TRBV27 combines with J gene TRBJ1-2; the TCRdb call, TRBD1, lacks DNA for checking. The length of the CDR3 is 15 residues. Germline V CDR1 and CDR2: MNHEY, SMNVEV (reference sequence). The CDR3 is CASSLRGQLQPGYTF.

This chain links TRBV3-1 with TRBJ2-3; no DNA is available, so the TRBD2 call from TCRdb remains unchecked. CDR3 length: 16 amino acids. Germline V gives CDR1 LGHDT, CDR2 YNNKEL (reference sequence). This chain's CDR3 is CASSLKTLPFTDTQYF.

This sequence joins TRBV6-1 and TRBJ2-3; as DNA is missing, the TRBD1 call by TCRdb cannot be tested. Germline V gene data show CDR1 as MNHNS and CDR2 as SASEGT. This CDR3 is built from 15 residues. CDR3 loop: CASRVQGIFTDTQYF.

The chain is built from TRBV12-5 and TRBJ2-1; the D gene TCRdb calls, TRBD1, cannot be checked with no DNA. Germline V gives CDR1 LGHNT, CDR2 FRNRAP. The CDR3 contains 17 residues. The CDR3 sequence is CASGSSLSGTAYNEQFF.

The chain links TRBV20-1 to TRBJ1-1. This CDR3 spans 12 amino acids. Germline CDR1 is DFQATT and CDR2 is SNEGSKA (reference sequence). CDR3: CSALREGTEAFF.